Sequencing of this T cell receptor beta chain was carried out in a study of T cells after posttransplantation cyclophosphamide. Study-wide results and limits: Tissue-infiltrating T cells from skin or gut overlapped little with blood T cells. Donor CD8+ memory clones often dominated recipient blood repertoires at later times.

Libraries were prepared by immunoSEQ multiplex PCR; TCRdb keeps only in-frame clonotypes and omits some of them. The sample contains under 20,000 clones, 70% to 80% of which appear only once. A marrow graft followed busulfan-fludarabine conditioning, with cyclophosphamide on days +3 and +4. This clone was observed a single time. Its specificity is not known. The CDR3 contains 12 residues. Germline assignment: CDR1 SNHLY and CDR2 FYNNEI. V lost 1 base and J 7 bases, leaving 6 bases between the germline ends. The starting material was PBMCs, obtained after an allogeneic stem cell transplant with post-transplant cyclophosphamide. This receptor was obtained from a male patient aged 25-45 years who received an allogeneic stem cell transplant from a related donor, was CMV-positive, and had acute GVHD only. The T cells may come from the graft donor. The rearrangement links TRBV2 to TRBJ2-3, with D uncertain. The DNA of the CDR3 is TGTGCCAGCAGTGAAGGGCAGAATACGCAGTATTTT. It is translated as CASSEGQNTQYF.